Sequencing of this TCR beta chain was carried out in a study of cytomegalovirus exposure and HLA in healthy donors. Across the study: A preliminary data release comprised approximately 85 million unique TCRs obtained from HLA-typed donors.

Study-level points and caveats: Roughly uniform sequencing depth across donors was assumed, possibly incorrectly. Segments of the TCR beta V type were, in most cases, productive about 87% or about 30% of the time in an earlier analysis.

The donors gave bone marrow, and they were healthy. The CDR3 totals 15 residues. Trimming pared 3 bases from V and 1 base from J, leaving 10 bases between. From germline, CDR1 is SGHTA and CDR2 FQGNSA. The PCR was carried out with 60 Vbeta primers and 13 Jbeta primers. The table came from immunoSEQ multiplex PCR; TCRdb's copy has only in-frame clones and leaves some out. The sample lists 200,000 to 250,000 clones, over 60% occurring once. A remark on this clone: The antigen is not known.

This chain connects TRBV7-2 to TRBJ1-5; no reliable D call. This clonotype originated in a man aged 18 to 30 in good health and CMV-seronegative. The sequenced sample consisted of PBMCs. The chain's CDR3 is CASSLFRGSNQPQHF. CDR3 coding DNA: TGTGCCAGCAGCTTGTTCCGAGGGAGCAATCAGCCCCAGCATTTT.